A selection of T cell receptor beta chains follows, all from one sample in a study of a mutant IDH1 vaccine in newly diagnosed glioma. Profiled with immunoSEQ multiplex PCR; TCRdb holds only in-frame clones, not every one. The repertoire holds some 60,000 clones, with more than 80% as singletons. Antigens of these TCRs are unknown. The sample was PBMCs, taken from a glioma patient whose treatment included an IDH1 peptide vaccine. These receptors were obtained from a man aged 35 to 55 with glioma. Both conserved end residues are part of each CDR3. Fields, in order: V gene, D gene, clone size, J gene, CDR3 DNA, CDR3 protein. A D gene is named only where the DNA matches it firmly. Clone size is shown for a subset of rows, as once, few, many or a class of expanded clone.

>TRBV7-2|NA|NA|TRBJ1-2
TGTGCCAGCAGCTTAGCGTTGGACTTCTCATATGGCTACACCTTC
CASSLALDFSYGYTF
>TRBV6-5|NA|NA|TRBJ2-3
TGTGCCAGCAGTTCTTCAGGGGTTTTAACCACAGATACGCAGTATTTT
CASSSSGVLTTDTQYF
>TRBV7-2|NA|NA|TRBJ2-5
TGTGCCAGCAGCTTAATTCCGGGAGTGAGAGAGACCCAGTACTTC
CASSLIPGVRETQYF
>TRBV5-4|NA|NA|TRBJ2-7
TGTGCCAGCAGCTGGGCTGATCACTACGAGCAGTACTTC
CASSWADHYEQYF
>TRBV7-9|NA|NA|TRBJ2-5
TGTGCCAGCAGCTTAGCTGGGGCGTTGGAGACCCAGTACTTC
CASSLAGALETQYF
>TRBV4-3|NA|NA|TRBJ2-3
TGCGCCAGCAGCCAAGATATGGATACGCAGTATTTT
CASSQDMDTQYF
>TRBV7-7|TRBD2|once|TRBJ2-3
TGTGCTAGCAGCTTCACTAGCGGGGGGGATACGCAGTATTTT
CASSFTSGGDTQYF
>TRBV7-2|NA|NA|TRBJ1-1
TGTGCCAGCAGACACACCCCGGGACTGGGTTTGAACACTGAAGCTTTCTTT
CASRHTPGLGLNTEAFF
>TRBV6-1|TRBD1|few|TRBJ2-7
TGTGCCAGCAGTGGGACAGGGGGTCTGAGCGAGCAGTACTTC
CASSGTGGLSEQYF
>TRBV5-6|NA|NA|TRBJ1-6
TGTGCCAGCAGCCAAGGGGTAAACAATTCACCCCTCCACTTT
CASSQGVNNSPLHF